Shown below are 19 T cell receptor beta chains from a single sample sequenced in a study of neurological immune-mediated disorders. TCRdb reprocessed the 5' RACE reads with MiXCR, giving one entry per CDR3 protein. Of more than 50,000 distinct CDR3 sequences listed, 7% to 9% were seen once; the top ten hold 1.5% to 2%. The sample's time point: longitudinal time-point 3. Material for sequencing was PBMCs. The receptors derive from a woman between 40 and 50 years old in good health.

CDR3 amino acids: CASSFARREQFF. The DNA of the CDR3 is TGTGCCAGCAGCTTCGCACGGAGGGAGCAGTTCTTC. The chain employs TRBV7-2 and TRBJ2-1, with D possibly TRBD2 on 5 matching bases. This CDR3 is built from 12 residues. The V end lost 3 bases, the J end lost 10 bases, and 10 bases lay between the germline ends. Germline CDR1 is SGHTA and CDR2 is FQGNSA.

This clonotype was recorded a few times. V is TRBV9 and J is TRBJ2-6, with no clear D. V was cut by 0 bases and J by 2 bases, with 9 bases left in between. The germline V gene has CDR1 SGDLS and CDR2 YYNGEE. CDR3 size: 16 residues. The CDR3 here is CASSVGFGAGANVLTF. As DNA, the CDR3 is TGTGCCAGCAGCGTAGGATTCGGAGCTGGGGCCAACGTCCTGACTTTC.

This chain connects TRBV14 to TRBJ2-2, with D unclear. Germline lookup yields CDR1 SGHDN and CDR2 FVKESK. The V end lost 3 bases, the J end lost 2 bases, and 4 bases lay between the germline ends. CDR3 length: 13 amino acids. CDR3 nucleotides: TGTGCCAGCAGCCACACTAACACCGGGGAGCTGTTTTTT. It specifies CASSHTNTGELFF.

This clonotype was recorded a few times. The chain couples TRBV7-9 to TRBJ1-2, with unresolved D. CDR1 and CDR2 from the germline V gene are SEHNR and FQNEAQ (reference sequence). Trimming removed 2 bases from V and 5 bases from J, with 12 bases in between. The CDR3 has 14 amino acids. CDR3 DNA sequence: TGTGCCAGCAGCTTACGGGGTTGGGCGTATGGCTACACCTTC. Amino acid sequence: CASSLRGWAYGYTF.

This clonotype was detected many times. V is TRBV5-1 and J is TRBJ1-4, with D hard to call. Germline values: CDR1 SGHRS, CDR2 YFSETQ. V gave up 3 bases and J gave up 5 bases, with 11 bases separating them. The CDR3 consists of 14 residues. The CDR3 sequence is CASSSGGKNEKLFF. In DNA form, the CDR3 reads TGCGCCAGCAGCTCGGGAGGGAAGAATGAAAAACTGTTTTTT.

This clonotype showed up just a few times. One end of the junction is discordant with germline, which a read error may explain. This chain uses TRBV7-7 with TRBJ2-1; TRBD2 agrees at 7 bases. The CDR3 loop spans 13 amino acids. Germline values: CDR1 SSHAT, CDR2 FNYEAQ (reference sequence). CDR3 loop: CASSTGGGNEQFF. The CDR3 coding sequence is TGTGCTAGCAGCACTGGGGGGGGAAATGAGCAGTTCTTC. Full variable domain (rest looked up from reference TRBV7-7 and TRBJ2-1): GAGVSQSPRYKVTKRGQDVTLRCDPISSHATLYWYQQALGQGPEFLTYFNYEAQPDKSGLPSDRFSAERPEGSISTLTIQRTEQRDSAMYRCASSTGGGNEQFFGPGTRLTVL.

The rearrangement joins TRBV7-8 to TRBJ2-7; 10 nucleotides line up with TRBD2. V lost 4 bases and J lost 2; bases outside the gene matches: 2. The CDR3 spans 14 residues. Germline assignment: CDR1 SGHVS and CDR2 FQNEAQ. The CDR3 protein is CASSYSGGPYEQYF. CDR3 DNA sequence: TGTGCCAGCAGCTATAGCGGGGGGCCCTACGAGCAGTACTTC.

This clonotype was seen at least ten times. V usage is TRBV5-1 and J usage is TRBJ2-1; tentatively, D is TRBD2 (6 bases). CDR1 is SGHRS and CDR2 is YFSETQ in the germline V gene. Between the trimmed V and J ends, which lost 5 bases and 6 bases, there was a span of 12 bases. The CDR3 is 13 residues long. CDR3 in DNA: TGCGCCAGCAGTATCCAGGGACTCAATGAGCAGTTCTTC. It encodes CASSIQGLNEQFF.

In this sample, this clonotype turned up many times. V gene TRBV7-3 combines with J gene TRBJ2-3; 8 bases fit TRBD2. The CDR3 covers 15 residues. Germline lookup yields CDR1 SGHTA and CDR2 FQGTGA. Unmatched junction bases numbered 6, after V lost 5 bases and J lost 2 bases. This CDR3 is CASSATSGTTDTQYF. For the CDR3, the DNA is TGTGCCAGCAGCGCCACTAGCGGTACCACAGATACGCAGTATTTT.

This clonotype was seen ten or more times. The rearrangement joins TRBV7-2 to TRBJ1-2, with 7 bases aligning to TRBD1. The CDR3 length is 18 residues. The ends lost 5 bases at V and 0 bases at J; junction bases unmatched: 15. Germline V CDR1 and CDR2: SGHTA, FQGNSA. The CDR3 DNA is TGTGCCAGCAGCATAGTTCAGGGGGTATCAAGAGCTAACTATGGCTACACCTTC. Translated: CASSIVQGVSRANYGYTF.

In its sample, this clonotype was seen many times. The chain joins TRBV24-1 to TRBJ2-2; D is possibly TRBD1 or TRBD2 (5 bases each). This CDR3 is 14 amino acids long. Per the germline V gene, CDR1 is KGHDR and CDR2 is SFDVKD. V was trimmed by 3 bases and J by 6 bases, leaving 10 bases between them. This CDR3 reads CATSDTGTAGELFF. CDR3 in DNA: TGTGCCACCAGTGATACCGGGACGGCCGGGGAGCTGTTTTTT.

In its sample, this clonotype was seen many times. The conserved closing phenylalanine or tryptophan is absent in this CDR3, likely reflecting a read error. It is unclear where the CDR3 begins or ends on the DNA, so no DNA is shown, and the CDR3 is as TCRdb lists it. This chain links TRBV6-5 with TRBJ2-3; TRBD2 was called by the table and not checked on the DNA. The CDR3 totals 15 residues, both ends included. Germline values: CDR1 MNHEY, CDR2 SVGAGI. CDR3 in amino acids: CASSYSSGSGRALSL.

The sample holds many counts of this clonotype. The V and J genes are TRBV20-1 and TRBJ2-1; D is unclear. This CDR3 region has 17 residues. V lost 0 bases to trimming and J lost 2 bases, with 17 bases between them. Germline loops: CDR1 DFQATT, CDR2 SNEGSKA (reference sequence). The CDR3 protein is CSARDGEYMGTYNEQFF. The CDR3 DNA reads as TGCAGTGCTAGAGATGGGGAATATATGGGTACCTACAATGAGCAGTTCTTC.

This clonotype was picked up many times. The chain uses TRBV5-1 and TRBJ2-5; TRBD2 matches 13 bases. The CDR3 has 17 residues. After removal of 3 bases from V and 4 bases from J, the junction contained 9 bases not matched to a gene. CDR1 is SGHRS and CDR2 is YFSETQ in the germline V gene. The CDR3 protein is CASSSGLAGEIRETQYF. The CDR3 nucleotides read TGCGCCAGCAGCTCTGGACTAGCGGGAGAGATCCGAGAGACCCAGTACTTC.

This clonotype has at least ten counts. V usage is TRBV29-1 and J usage is TRBJ1-5, with 7 bases fitting TRBD1. CDR1 is SQVTM, CDR2 ANQGSEA, per germline. The junction had 11 bases not matched to a gene; V was cut back by 6 bases and J by 0 bases. The CDR3 covers 16 residues. The CDR3 DNA is TGCAGCGTCCTTGAAGTACAGGGGCTTAGCAATCAGCCCCAGCATTTT. Translation: CSVLEVQGLSNQPQHF.

This clonotype was recorded many times. The rearrangement joins TRBV20-1 to TRBJ2-5, with 8 bases aligning to TRBD2. The CDR3 totals 13 residues. The germline CDR1 and CDR2 sequences are DFQATT and SNEGSKA (reference sequence). The J segment lost 2 bases and the V segment lost 5 bases, leaving 4 bases of the junction unmatched. CDR3 DNA sequence: TGCAGTGCTCATATAGCGGGACAAGAGACCCAGTACTTC. Protein sequence: CSAHIAGQETQYF.

This clonotype appeared many times. The chain recombines TRBV7-9 with TRBJ2-5; D ambiguous. The V end was cut by 5 bases, the J end by 1 base, with 11 bases between. Germline values: CDR1 SEHNR, CDR2 FQNEAQ (reference sequence). This CDR3 contains 14 residues. CDR3 amino acids: CASSPPAGQETQYF. The CDR3 region has the DNA TGTGCCAGCAGCCCTCCCGCTGGCCAAGAGACCCAGTACTTC. The full variable domain, its missing parts supplied by reference TRBV7-9 and TRBJ2-5, is DTGVSQNPRHKITKRGQNVTFRCDPISEHNRLYWYRQTLGQGPEFLTYFQNEAQLEKSRLLSDRFSAERPKGSFSTLEIQRTEQGDSAMYLCASSPPAGQETQYFGPGTRLLVL.

This clonotype has a count of ten or more. The chain combines TRBV5-6 with TRBJ2-7, with 7 bases that match TRBD1. The CDR3 is 13 residues long. Germline lookup yields CDR1 SGHDT and CDR2 YYEEEE. J gave up 3 bases and V 4 bases, and 4 bases lay outside the gene matches. CDR3 protein: CASSQGQSYEQYF. The CDR3 nucleotides read TGTGCCAGCAGCCAGGGACAGAGCTACGAGCAGTACTTC. Supplemented by reference TRBV5-6 and TRBJ2-7, the full variable domain reads DAGVTQSPTHLIKTRGQQVTLRCSPKSGHDTVSWYQQALGQGPQFIFQYYEEEERQRGNFPDRFSGHQFPNYSSELNVNALLLGDSALYLCASSQGQSYEQYFGPGTRLTVT.

This clonotype appeared many times. The chain carries TRBV12-3 or TRBV12-4 and TRBJ2-5; 9 nucleotides line up with TRBD2. Trimming at V came to 1 base and at J to 7 bases, leaving 10 bases not matched to a gene. The CDR3 sequence is 16 residues long. This chain's CDR3 is CASSLGSSGVLGTQYF. As DNA, the CDR3 is TGTGCCAGCAGTTTAGGGTCTAGCGGGGTACTTGGGACCCAGTACTTC.